These T cell receptor beta chains were read from a single sample in a study of T cell responses to AZD1222 COVID-19 vaccine. Measured with immunoSEQ multiplex PCR; TCRdb has only the in-frame clones, and not every one. The sample carries approximately 100,000 clones, 91% recorded once. The sample was peripheral blood, taken on day 0 of AZD1222 vaccination. These receptors were obtained from an adult in good health. The CDR3 runs from the conserved cysteine through the conserved F or W. Fields, in order: V gene, clone size, J gene, D gene, CDR3 DNA, CDR3 protein. A D gene is named only where the DNA matches it firmly. Rows give clone size only sometimes, using once, few, many, or a class for an expanded clone.

V gene: TRBV28; clone size: once; J gene: TRBJ1-5; D gene: NA; CDR3 DNA: TGTGCCAGCAGTACCGAGGGGTTGGGGGGCAATCAGCCCCAGCATTTT; CDR3 protein: CASSTEGLGGNQPQHF
V gene: TRBV10-1; clone size: NA; J gene: TRBJ1-2; D gene: NA; CDR3 DNA: NA; CDR3 protein: CASSESLCQGRVYGYTF
V gene: TRBV5-4; clone size: NA; J gene: TRBJ2-7; D gene: NA; CDR3 DNA: TGTGCCAGCAGCCCCCATTCGGCCTCCTACGAGCAGTACTTC; CDR3 protein: CASSPHSASYEQYF
V gene: TRBV18; clone size: NA; J gene: TRBJ1-5; D gene: NA; CDR3 DNA: TGTGCCAGCTCACCAAGCAGGGATCAGCCCCAGCATTTT; CDR3 protein: CASSPSRDQPQHF
V gene: TRBV3-1/TRBV3-2; clone size: NA; J gene: TRBJ1-4; D gene: NA; CDR3 DNA: TGTGCCAGCAGCCATCTTTTCCAGGGATCTAATGAAAAACTGTTTTTT; CDR3 protein: CASSHLFQGSNEKLFF
V gene: TRBV2; clone size: NA; J gene: TRBJ2-7; D gene: TRBD1; CDR3 DNA: TGTGCCACCTCTTTGACAGGGGGCCGCGAGCAGTACTTC; CDR3 protein: CATSLTGGREQYF
V gene: TRBV15; clone size: NA; J gene: TRBJ1-6; D gene: TRBD1; CDR3 DNA: TGTGCCACCAGCGGAACAGGGGGCGGCTATAATTCACCCCTCCACTTT; CDR3 protein: CATSGTGGGYNSPLHF
V gene: TRBV29-1; clone size: NA; J gene: TRBJ1-5; D gene: TRBD1; CDR3 DNA: TGCAGCGTTTGGACAGGGGACAACAATCAGCCCCAGCATTTT; CDR3 protein: CSVWTGDNNQPQHF
V gene: TRBV15; clone size: few; J gene: TRBJ1-1; D gene: TRBD1; CDR3 DNA: TGTGCCACGGGTCCTGCAGGGGGCGCGAACACTGAAGCTTTCTTT; CDR3 protein: CATGPAGGANTEAFF
V gene: TRBV21-1; clone size: NA; J gene: TRBJ1-5; D gene: NA; CDR3 DNA: TGTGCCAGCAGCAAAGATCCCAGCTGCCTCAATCAGCCCCAGCATTTT; CDR3 protein: CASSKDPSCLNQPQHF
V gene: TRBV28; clone size: NA; J gene: TRBJ1-2; D gene: NA; CDR3 DNA: TGTGCCAGCAGCCTAGGATCTTTCCGGACATTTGGTGGCTACACCTTC; CDR3 protein: CASSLGSFRTFGGYTF
V gene: TRBV19; clone size: few; J gene: TRBJ2-7; D gene: TRBD2; CDR3 DNA: TGTGCCAGCACTAGCGGGGCCCCTTACGAGCAGTACTTC; CDR3 protein: CASTSGAPYEQYF
V gene: TRBV25-1; clone size: NA; J gene: TRBJ2-7; D gene: TRBD2; CDR3 DNA: TGTGCCAGCAGTGCCCCCGGGACTAGCTCCCACGAGCAGTACTTC; CDR3 protein: CASSAPGTSSHEQYF
V gene: TRBV3-1/TRBV3-2; clone size: NA; J gene: TRBJ1-2; D gene: NA; CDR3 DNA: TGTGCCAGCAGCCAAGTCCAGGATCGGGGCTACACCTTC; CDR3 protein: CASSQVQDRGYTF
V gene: TRBV27; clone size: NA; J gene: TRBJ2-1; D gene: NA; CDR3 DNA: TGTGCCAGCAGCCCAACCCAAGGGGCGACATCCTACAATGAGCAGTTCTTC; CDR3 protein: CASSPTQGATSYNEQFF